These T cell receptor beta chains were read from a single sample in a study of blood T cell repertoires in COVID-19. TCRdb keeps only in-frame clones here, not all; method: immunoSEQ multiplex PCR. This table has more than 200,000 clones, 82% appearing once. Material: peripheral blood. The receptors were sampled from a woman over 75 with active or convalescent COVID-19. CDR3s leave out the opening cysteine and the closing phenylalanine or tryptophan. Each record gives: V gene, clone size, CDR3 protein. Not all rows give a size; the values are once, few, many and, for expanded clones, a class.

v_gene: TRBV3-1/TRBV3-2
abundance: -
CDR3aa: ASSQEAAGGGNSPLH

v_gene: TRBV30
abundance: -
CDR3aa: AWRHADSHGWEYGYT

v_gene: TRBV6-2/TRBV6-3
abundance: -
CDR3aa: ASSQESYTEAF

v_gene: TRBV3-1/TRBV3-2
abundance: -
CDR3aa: ASSPTSGRGTETQY

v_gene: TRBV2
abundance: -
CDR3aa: ASSEHRDRYTEAF

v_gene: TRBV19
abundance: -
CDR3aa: ASSQGLTPPETQY

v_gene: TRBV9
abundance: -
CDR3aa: ASSGGQGLAGNTIY

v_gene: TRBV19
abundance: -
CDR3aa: ASSITRTSRSDEQF

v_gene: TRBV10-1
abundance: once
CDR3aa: ASIGQDRIATNEKLF

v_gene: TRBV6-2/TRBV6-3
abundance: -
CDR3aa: ASSSIRDRATNSGNTIY

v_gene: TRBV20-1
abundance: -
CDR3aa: SASRQGNTEAF

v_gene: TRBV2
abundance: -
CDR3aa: ASNRDRANYGYT

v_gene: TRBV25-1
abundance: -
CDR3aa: ASSQQGVGYNSPLH

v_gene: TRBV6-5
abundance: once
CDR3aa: ASSGTGGQETQY

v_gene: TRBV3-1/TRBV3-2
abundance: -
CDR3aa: ASSPHSAGNGELF

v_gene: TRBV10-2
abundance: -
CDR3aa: ASRPTGQGTVGGRAQH

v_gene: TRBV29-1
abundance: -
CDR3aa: SVAPGVNQPQH

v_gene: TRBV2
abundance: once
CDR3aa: ASSGENEQF

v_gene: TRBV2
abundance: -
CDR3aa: ASRPDRWLNTEAF

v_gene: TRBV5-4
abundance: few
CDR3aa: ASSFHPRTGSGNTIY